Below are 17 T cell receptor beta chains sequenced from a single sample in a study of Tregs in tolerant kidney transplant recipients. Related graft donors supplied nonmyeloablative bone marrow transplants, and mixed chimerism was transient. Generated by immunoSEQ multiplex PCR, the TCRdb table keeps only in-frame clones and is missing some. The table shows tens of thousands of clones, with over 85% occurring only once. The material was CD4+ T cells from blood (PBMCs), obtained 12 months after the transplant. These TCRs come from a human patient who received a combined kidney and bone marrow transplant. Some T cells may be provided by the graft donor.

The chain couples TRBV27 to TRBJ2-7, with 7 positions matching TRBD2. Germline values: CDR1 MNHEY, CDR2 SMNVEV (reference sequence). The V and J ends lost 3 bases and 2 bases, in that order; junction bases with no gene match: 4. This CDR3 has 14 amino acids. CDR3 loop: CASSFLAEAYEQYF. CDR3 sequence (DNA): TGTGCCAGCAGTTTCCTAGCGGAGGCCTACGAGCAGTACTTC.

The CDR3 loop is CASSAGTYGYTF. For the CDR3, the DNA is TGTGCCAGCAGTGCGGGTACCTATGGCTACACCTTC. V usage is TRBV25-1 and J usage is TRBJ1-2; no clear D gene. The CDR3 extends over 12 amino acids. The V end was cut by 4 bases, the J end by 4 bases, with 7 bases between. Germline CDR1 and CDR2: MGHDK and SYGVNS.

The chain has TRBV18 and TRBJ2-3; no clear D. Germline CDR1 reads KGHSH; CDR2 reads LQKENI. The CDR3 spans 15 residues. V dropped 1 base and J dropped 0 bases, with 8 bases sitting between them. CDR3 protein: CASSPQVQSTDTQYF. In DNA form, the CDR3 reads TGTGCCAGCTCACCACAAGTCCAGAGCACAGATACGCAGTATTTT.

The V and J genes are TRBV18 and TRBJ2-7; 9 bases are a match to TRBD1. In germline, CDR1 is KGHSH, CDR2 LQKENI. Losses at the gene ends were 3 bases for V and 5 bases for J; bases not matched to a gene: 5. The CDR3 contains 14 residues. The CDR3 spells CASSPGQGFNEQYF. CDR3 DNA: TGTGCCAGCTCACCGGGACAGGGATTCAACGAGCAGTACTTC.

A remark on this clone: The sample contains more than one DNA sequence encoding this CDR3. This sequence joins TRBV4-3 and TRBJ1-6, with D possibly TRBD1 on 5 matching bases. V shed 1 base and J shed 10 bases, with 11 bases lying between them. Looked up from germline, CDR1 is LGHNA and CDR2 is YSLEER. This CDR3 region has 14 residues. The CDR3 DNA follows: TGCGCCAGCAGCCAAGTTGACAGTAGCTCACCCCTCCACTTT. Translation gives CASSQVDSSSPLHF.

This clone was picked up a small number of times. This chain connects TRBV4-3 to TRBJ1-4; TRBD1 matches at 10 bases. The CDR3 is 16 amino acids. The germline V gene has CDR1 LGHNA and CDR2 YSLEER. With 4 bases clipped from V and 6 bases from J, the junction kept 8 bases outside the gene matches. The CDR3 DNA sequence: TGCGCCAGCAGCCGGGACAGGGGAGTTGAGTATGAAAAACTGTTTTTT. Encoded protein: CASSRDRGVEYEKLFF.

V and J are TRBV7-2 and TRBJ2-7, with 9 nucleotides matching TRBD2. V lost 1 base and J lost 7; bases outside the gene matches: 8. The CDR3 runs to 15 residues. The germline V gene has CDR1 SGHTA and CDR2 FQGNSA. The CDR3: CASSLGLAGSTEQYF. The CDR3 DNA is TGTGCCAGCAGCTTAGGTCTAGCGGGGTCGACGGAGCAGTACTTC.

This chain links TRBV28 with TRBJ2-7, with D perhaps TRBD2 (7 bases). Looked up from germline, CDR1 is MDHEN and CDR2 is SYDVKM. There are 17 residues in the CDR3. Trimming removed 5 bases from V and 2 bases from J, with 22 bases in between. The CDR3 bases are TGTGCCAGCAGTCCTCCCGGCGGGGGCGACCCTACCTACGAGCAGTACTTC. Amino acid sequence: CASSPPGGGDPTYEQYF.

The chain links TRBV11-3 to TRBJ2-3; possible D gene TRBD2, 5 bases. Germline lookup yields CDR1 SGHNT and CDR2 YENEEA. Between the trimmed V and J ends, which lost 5 bases and 0 bases, there was a span of 9 bases. The CDR3 runs to 14 residues. The CDR3 DNA sequence: TGTGCCAGCAGCGTGGGAGCTAGCACAGATACGCAGTATTTT. The encoded protein is CASSVGASTDTQYF.

V gene TRBV25-1 combines with J gene TRBJ2-7, with TRBD2 matching over 8 bases. CDR1 is MGHDK, CDR2 SYGVNS, per germline. With 1 base clipped from V and 1 base from J, the junction kept 6 bases outside the gene matches. The CDR3 is 16 residues long. CDR3 nucleotides: TGTGCCAGCAGTGAATCGGGCGGGAGGAGTTCCTACGAGCAGTACTTC. Translated: CASSESGGRSSYEQYF.

The chain uses TRBV7-2 and TRBJ2-7; 7 bases are a match to TRBD1. With V trimmed by 1 base and J by 7 bases, 7 bases remained unmatched. The CDR3 has 14 residues. Germline V gene sequence: CDR1 SGHTA, CDR2 FQGNSA. CDR3 sequence: CASSLVRGPGEQYF. The CDR3 region has the DNA TGTGCCAGCAGCTTAGTGAGGGGGCCGGGTGAGCAGTACTTC.

V is TRBV20-1 and J is TRBJ2-7, with D possibly matching TRBD1 (5 bases). The germline V gene has CDR1 DFQATT and CDR2 SNEGSKA (reference sequence). V was pared by 5 bases and J by 2 bases, with 7 bases between. This CDR3 region has 11 residues. As DNA, the CDR3 is TGCAGTGCTTTGGACACCTACGAGCAGTACTTC. This codes for CSALDTYEQYF.

This clone appeared a few times. The chain couples TRBV6-6 to TRBJ1-4; possibly TRBD1 for D (5 bases). Trimming took 2 bases from V and 5 from J, leaving 9 bases between them. Germline V lookup: CDR1 MNHNY, CDR2 SVGAGI (reference sequence). The CDR3 loop spans 14 amino acids. CDR3 coding DNA: TGTGCCAGCAGTTACGGGACTTACAATGAAAAACTGTTTTTT. Protein: CASSYGTYNEKLFF.

The chain is built from TRBV29-1 and TRBJ2-2; TRBD1 might be the D (6 bases). Germline CDR1 and CDR2: SQVTM and ANQGSEA. The CDR3 totals 13 residues. V gave up 5 bases and J gave up 7 bases, with 14 bases separating them. The CDR3: CSVNWGLGGELFF. CDR3 DNA sequence: TGCAGCGTTAACTGGGGGCTTGGCGGGGAGCTGTTTTTT.

This clone was recorded a few times. CDR3 loop: CASSSGAGNTIYF. CDR3 coding DNA: TGTGCCAGCAGTTCCGGAGCTGGAAACACCATATATTTT. The V gene is TRBV6-6, the J gene TRBJ1-3, with D unclear. The CDR3 extends over 13 amino acids. The V and J ends lost 4 bases and 2 bases respectively, with 6 bases between them. The germline V gene encodes CDR1 MNHNY and CDR2 SVGAGI (reference sequence).

The chain employs TRBV9 and TRBJ2-5; 7 bases are shared with TRBD2. Per germline, CDR1 SGDLS and CDR2 YYNGEE. CDR3 length: 16 residues. V trimming: 4 bases; J trimming: 0 bases; junction bases outside the gene matches: 9. The CDR3 reads CASSPRTRGNQETQYF. In DNA form, the CDR3 reads TGTGCCAGCAGCCCCCGGACTAGGGGAAACCAAGAGACCCAGTACTTC.

The V call is TRBV25-1, the J call TRBJ1-2; 12 bases are shared with TRBD1. This CDR3 has 16 amino acids. V lost 6 bases, J lost 7 bases, and 12 bases stayed unmatched. Germline V gives CDR1 MGHDK, CDR2 SYGVNS. DNA of the CDR3: TGTGCCAGCAGCCCAGAGGGGGACAGGGGGCTCGGTGGCTACACCTTC. Translation: CASSPEGDRGLGGYTF.